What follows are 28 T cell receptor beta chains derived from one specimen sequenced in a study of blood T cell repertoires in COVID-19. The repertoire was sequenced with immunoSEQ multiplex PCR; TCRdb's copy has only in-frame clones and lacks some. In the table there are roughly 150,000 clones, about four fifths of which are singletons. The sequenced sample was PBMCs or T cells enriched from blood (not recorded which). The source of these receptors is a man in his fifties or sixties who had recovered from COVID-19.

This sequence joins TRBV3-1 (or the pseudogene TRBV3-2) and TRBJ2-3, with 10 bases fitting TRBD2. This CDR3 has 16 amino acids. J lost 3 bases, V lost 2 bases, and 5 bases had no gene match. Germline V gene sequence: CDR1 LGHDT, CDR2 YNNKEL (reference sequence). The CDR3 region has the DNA TGTGCCAGCAGCCAATTCGCTAGCGGGGGAACAGATACGCAGTATTTT. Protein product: CASSQFASGGTDTQYF.

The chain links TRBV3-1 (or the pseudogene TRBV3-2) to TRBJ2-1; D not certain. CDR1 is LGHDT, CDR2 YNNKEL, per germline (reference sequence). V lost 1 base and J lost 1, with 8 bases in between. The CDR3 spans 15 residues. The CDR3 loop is CASSQGPLSYNEQFF. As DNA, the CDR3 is TGTGCCAGCAGCCAAGGTCCACTATCCTACAATGAGCAGTTCTTC.

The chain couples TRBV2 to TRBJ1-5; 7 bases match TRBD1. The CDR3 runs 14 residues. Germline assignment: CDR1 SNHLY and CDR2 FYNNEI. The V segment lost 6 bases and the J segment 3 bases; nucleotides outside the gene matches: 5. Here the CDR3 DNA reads TGTGCCAGCAGGGGCGGGACAGCCAATCAGCCCCAGCATTTT. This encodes CASRGGTANQPQHF.

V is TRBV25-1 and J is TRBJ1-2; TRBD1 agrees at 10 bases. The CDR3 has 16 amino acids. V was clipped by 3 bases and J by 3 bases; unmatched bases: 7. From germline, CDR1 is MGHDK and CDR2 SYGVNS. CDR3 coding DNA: TGTGCCAGCAGTGATCGGGGACAGGGGCTCTACTATGGCTACACCTTC. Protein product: CASSDRGQGLYYGYTF.

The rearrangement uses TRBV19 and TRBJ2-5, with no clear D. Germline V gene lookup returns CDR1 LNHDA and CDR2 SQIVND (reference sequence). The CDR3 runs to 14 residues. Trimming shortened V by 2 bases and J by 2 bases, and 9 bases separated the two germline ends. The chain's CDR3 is CASSIIAEQETQYF. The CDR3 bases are TGTGCCAGTAGTATAATTGCGGAGCAAGAGACCCAGTACTTC.

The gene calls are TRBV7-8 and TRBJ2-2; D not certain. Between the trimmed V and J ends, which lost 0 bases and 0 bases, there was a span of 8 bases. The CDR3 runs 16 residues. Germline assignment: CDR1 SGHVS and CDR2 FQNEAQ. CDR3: CASSLALRTNTGELFF. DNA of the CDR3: TGTGCCAGCAGCTTAGCGCTCAGAACGAACACCGGGGAGCTGTTTTTT. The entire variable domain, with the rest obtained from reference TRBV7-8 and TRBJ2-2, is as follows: GAGVSQSPRYKVAKRGQDVALRCDPISGHVSLFWYQQALGQGPEFLTYFQNEAQLDKSGLPSDRFFAERPEGSVSTLKIQRTQQEDSAVYLCASSLALRTNTGELFFGEGSRLTVL.

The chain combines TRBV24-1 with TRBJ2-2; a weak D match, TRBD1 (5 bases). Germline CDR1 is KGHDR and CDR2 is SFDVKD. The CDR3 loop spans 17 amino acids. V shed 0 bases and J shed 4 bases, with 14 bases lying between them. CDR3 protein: CATSDLSFTGFTGELFF. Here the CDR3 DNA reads TGTGCCACCAGTGATTTGAGTTTTACAGGTTTCACCGGGGAGCTGTTTTTT.

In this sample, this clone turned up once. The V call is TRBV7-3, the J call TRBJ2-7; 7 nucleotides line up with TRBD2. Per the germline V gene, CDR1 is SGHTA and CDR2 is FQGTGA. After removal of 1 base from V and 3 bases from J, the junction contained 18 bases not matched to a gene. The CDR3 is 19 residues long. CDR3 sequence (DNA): TGTGCCAGCAGCTTAAACCCCCTAAGAGCGGGGAGAATAAACTACGAGCAGTACTTC. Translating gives CASSLNPLRAGRINYEQYF.

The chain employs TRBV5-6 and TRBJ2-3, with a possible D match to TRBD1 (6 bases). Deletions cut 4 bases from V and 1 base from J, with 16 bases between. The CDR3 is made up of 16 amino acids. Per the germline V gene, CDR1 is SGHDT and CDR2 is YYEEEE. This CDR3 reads CASSEIQGSGTDTQYF. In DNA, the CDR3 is TGTGCCAGCAGCGAGATACAGGGTTCTGGCACAGATACGCAGTATTTT.

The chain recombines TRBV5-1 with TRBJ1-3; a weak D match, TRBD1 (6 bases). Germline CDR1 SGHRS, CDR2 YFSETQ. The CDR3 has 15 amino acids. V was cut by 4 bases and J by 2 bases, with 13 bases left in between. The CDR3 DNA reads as TGCGCCAGCAGCCCGTCTGGGGGCCCTGGAAACACCATATATTTT. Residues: CASSPSGGPGNTIYF.

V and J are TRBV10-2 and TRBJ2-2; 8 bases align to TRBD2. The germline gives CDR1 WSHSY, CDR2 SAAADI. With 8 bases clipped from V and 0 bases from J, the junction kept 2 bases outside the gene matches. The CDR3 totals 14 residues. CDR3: CASRGGSNTGELFF. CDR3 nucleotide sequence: TGCGCCAGCCGCGGGGGGTCGAACACCGGGGAGCTGTTTTTT.

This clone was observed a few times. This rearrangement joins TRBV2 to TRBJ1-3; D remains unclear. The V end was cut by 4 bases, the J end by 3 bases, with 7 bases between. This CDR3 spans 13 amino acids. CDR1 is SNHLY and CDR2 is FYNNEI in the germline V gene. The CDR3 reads CASSAFYGNTIYF. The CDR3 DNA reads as TGTGCCAGCAGTGCCTTTTATGGAAACACCATATATTTT.

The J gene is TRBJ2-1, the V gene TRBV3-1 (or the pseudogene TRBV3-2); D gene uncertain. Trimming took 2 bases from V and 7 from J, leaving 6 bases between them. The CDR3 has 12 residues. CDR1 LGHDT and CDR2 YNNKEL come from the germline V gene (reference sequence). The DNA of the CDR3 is TGTGCCAGCAGCCAAATCCGTAATGAGCAGTTCTTC. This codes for CASSQIRNEQFF.

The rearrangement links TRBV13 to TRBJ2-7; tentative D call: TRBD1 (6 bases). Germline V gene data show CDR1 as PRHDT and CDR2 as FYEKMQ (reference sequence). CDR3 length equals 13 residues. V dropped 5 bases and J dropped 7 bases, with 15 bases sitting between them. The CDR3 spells CASSPRGTREQYF. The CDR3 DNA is TGTGCCAGCAGCCCAAGGGGGACGCGGGAGCAGTACTTC.

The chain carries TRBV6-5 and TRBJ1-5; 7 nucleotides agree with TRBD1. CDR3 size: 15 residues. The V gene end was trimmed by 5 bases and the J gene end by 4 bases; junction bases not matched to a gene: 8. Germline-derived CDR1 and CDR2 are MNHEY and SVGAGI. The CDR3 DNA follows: TGTGCCAGCAGTAGACAGGGAGAGGGAAATCAGCCCCAGCATTTT. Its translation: CASSRQGEGNQPQHF.

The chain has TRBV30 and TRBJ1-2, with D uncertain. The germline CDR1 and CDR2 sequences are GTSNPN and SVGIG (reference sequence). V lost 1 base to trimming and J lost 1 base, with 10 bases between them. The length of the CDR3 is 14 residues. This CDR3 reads CAWSAGRGNYGYTF. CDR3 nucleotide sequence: TGTGCCTGGAGTGCAGGACGGGGTAACTATGGCTACACCTTC. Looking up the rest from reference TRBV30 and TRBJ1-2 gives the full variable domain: SQTIHQWPATLVQPVGSPLSLECTVEGTSNPNLYWYRQAAGRGLQLLFYSVGIGQISSEVPQNLSASRPQDRQFILSSKKLLLSDSGFYLCAWSAGRGNYGYTFGSGTRLTVV.

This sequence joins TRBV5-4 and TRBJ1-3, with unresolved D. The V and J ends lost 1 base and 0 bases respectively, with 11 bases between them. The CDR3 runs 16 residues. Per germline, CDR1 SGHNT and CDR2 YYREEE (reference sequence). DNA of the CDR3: TGTGCCAGCAGCTTGTCTGGGAGTCACTCTGGAAACACCATATATTTT. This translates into CASSLSGSHSGNTIYF.

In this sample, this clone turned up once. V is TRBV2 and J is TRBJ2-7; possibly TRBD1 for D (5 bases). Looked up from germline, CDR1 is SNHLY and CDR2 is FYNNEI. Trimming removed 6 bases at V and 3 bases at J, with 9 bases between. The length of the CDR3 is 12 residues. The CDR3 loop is CASRTEVYEQYF. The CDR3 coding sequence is TGTGCCAGCAGGACAGAGGTCTACGAGCAGTACTTC.

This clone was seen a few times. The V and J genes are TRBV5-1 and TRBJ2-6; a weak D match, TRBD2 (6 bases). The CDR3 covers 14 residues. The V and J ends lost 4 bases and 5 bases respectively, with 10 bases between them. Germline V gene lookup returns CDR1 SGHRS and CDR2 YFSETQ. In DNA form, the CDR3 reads TGCGCCAGCAGCCCTGGCGGGAGGGCCAACGTCCTGACTTTC. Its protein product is CASSPGGRANVLTF.

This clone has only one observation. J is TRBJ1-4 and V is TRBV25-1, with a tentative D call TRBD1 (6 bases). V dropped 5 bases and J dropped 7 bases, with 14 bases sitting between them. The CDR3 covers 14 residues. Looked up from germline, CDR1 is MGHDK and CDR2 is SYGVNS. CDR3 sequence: CASSTQGVSEKLFF. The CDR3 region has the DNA TGTGCCAGCAGTACACAGGGAGTCAGTGAAAAACTGTTTTTT.

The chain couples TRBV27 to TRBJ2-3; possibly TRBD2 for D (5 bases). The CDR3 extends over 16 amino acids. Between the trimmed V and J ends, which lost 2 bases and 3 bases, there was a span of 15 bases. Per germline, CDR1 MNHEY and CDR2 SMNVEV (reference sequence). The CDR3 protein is CASSLVDSYTTDTQYF. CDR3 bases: TGTGCCAGCAGTTTAGTGGACTCTTACACTACAGATACGCAGTATTTT.

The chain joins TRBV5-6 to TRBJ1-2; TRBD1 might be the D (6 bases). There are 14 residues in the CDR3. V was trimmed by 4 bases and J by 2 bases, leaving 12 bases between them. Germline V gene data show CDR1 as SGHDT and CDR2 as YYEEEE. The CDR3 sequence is CASSLDGTNYGYTF. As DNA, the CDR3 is TGTGCCAGCAGCCTCGACGGGACAAACTATGGCTACACCTTC.

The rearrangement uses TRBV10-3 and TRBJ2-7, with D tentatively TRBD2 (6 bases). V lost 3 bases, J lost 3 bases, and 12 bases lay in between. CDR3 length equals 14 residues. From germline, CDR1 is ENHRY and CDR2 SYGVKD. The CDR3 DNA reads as TGTGCCATCAGTGACCTCTCGGGGGACTACGAGCAGTACTTC. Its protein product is CAISDLSGDYEQYF.

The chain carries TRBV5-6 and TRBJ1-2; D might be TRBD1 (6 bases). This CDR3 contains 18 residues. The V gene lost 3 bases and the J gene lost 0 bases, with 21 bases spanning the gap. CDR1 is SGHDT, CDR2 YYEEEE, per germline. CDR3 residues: CASSYQGTRRYPNYGYTF. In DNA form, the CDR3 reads TGTGCCAGCAGCTATCAGGGGACCCGTAGATATCCTAACTATGGCTACACCTTC. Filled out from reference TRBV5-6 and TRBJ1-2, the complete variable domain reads DAGVTQSPTHLIKTRGQQVTLRCSPKSGHDTVSWYQQALGQGPQFIFQYYEEEERQRGNFPDRFSGHQFPNYSSELNVNALLLGDSALYLCASSYQGTRRYPNYGYTFGSGTRLTVV.

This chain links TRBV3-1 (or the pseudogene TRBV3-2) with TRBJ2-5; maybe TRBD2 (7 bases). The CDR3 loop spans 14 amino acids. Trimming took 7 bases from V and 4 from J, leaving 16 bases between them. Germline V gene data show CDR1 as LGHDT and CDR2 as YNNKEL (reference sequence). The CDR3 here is CASTSRGGGETQYF. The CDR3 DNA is TGTGCCAGCACCTCCCGAGGGGGGGGAGAGACCCAGTACTTC.

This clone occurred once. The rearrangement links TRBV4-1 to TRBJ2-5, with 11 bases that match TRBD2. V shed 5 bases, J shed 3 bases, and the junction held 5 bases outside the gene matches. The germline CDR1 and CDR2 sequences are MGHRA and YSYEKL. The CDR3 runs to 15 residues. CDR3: CASSSFSGGEETQYF. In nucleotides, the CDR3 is TGCGCCAGCAGCTCCTTTAGCGGGGGGGAAGAGACCCAGTACTTC.

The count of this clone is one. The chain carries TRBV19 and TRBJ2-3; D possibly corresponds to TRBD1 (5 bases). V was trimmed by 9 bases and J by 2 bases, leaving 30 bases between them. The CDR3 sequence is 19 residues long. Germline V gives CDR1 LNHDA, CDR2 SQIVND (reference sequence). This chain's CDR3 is CASRHRTQPLTPYTDTQYF. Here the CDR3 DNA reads TGTGCCAGCCGGCACAGGACCCAACCCTTGACGCCTTACACAGATACGCAGTATTTT.

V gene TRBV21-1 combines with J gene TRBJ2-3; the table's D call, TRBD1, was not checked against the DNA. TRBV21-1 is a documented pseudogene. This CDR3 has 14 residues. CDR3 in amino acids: CARKGEQGTDTQYF. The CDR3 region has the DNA TGTGCCAGGAAGGGGGAACAGGGGACAGATACGCAGTATTTT.